This note documents a single T cell receptor (beta chain) sequence. Its antigen is not known. This sample was included in a study of T cell responses to AZD1222 COVID-19 vaccine. Study observations and caveats: Reportedly, nearly half of unique spike TCRs recognized epitopes outside B.1.351/B.1.1.7 mutations. Mapped onto spike, vaccine-associated CD4 TCRs spanned it and were dominant at 160-218 and 743-854. No day 14 peak samples; only post-peak repertoires were characterized.

The germline V gene encodes CDR1 SGHRS and CDR2 YFSETQ. The CDR3 runs to 18 residues. V was pared by 0 bases and J by 1 base, with 9 bases of the junction left unmatched. Sequencing was performed with immunoSEQ multiplex PCR; in TCRdb, only in-frame clones are kept and a portion is missing. Of 120,000 to 150,000 clones in the sample, approximately 93% are singletons; the top ten hold less than 0.95%. The specimen comprised peripheral blood, sampled on day 0 of MenACWY control vaccination. This rearrangement joins TRBV5-1 to TRBJ1-3; 8 positions match TRBD1. This TCR was sampled from an adult in good health. CDR3 DNA: TGCGCCAGCAGCTTGGTCCCCCCAGGGACAGGTTCTGGAAACACCATATATTTT. Protein product: CASSLVPPGTGSGNTIYF.